Shown below are 17 T cell receptor beta chains from a single sample sequenced in a study of vaccination and CD4 T cells after COVID-19. The Oncomine TCR Beta short-read assay sequenced DNA from cultured CD4+ T cells. TCRdb re-derived calls from the PCR reads in MiXCR, one entry per CDR3 protein. The table shows about 16,000 distinct CDR3 sequences, with around 47% occurring only once. Their specific antigens are unknown. The sample's treatment: roughly nine-day PBMC culture with coronavirus spike peptide pools or control peptides (ViraFEST assay). Sequencing was performed on CD4+ T cells from blood, cultured in vitro, taken after SARS-CoV-2 vaccination. The receptors derive from a human donor who had recovered from COVID-19.

This clonotype was picked up a small number of times. The chain uses TRBV12-3 or TRBV12-4 and TRBJ2-7; TRBD1 aligns across 8 bases. The CDR3 totals 15 residues. With V trimmed by 5 bases and J by 2 bases, 8 bases remained unmatched. CDR3: CASSPTTGDAYEQYF. CDR3 DNA: TGTGCCAGCAGTCCAACGACAGGGGACGCCTACGAGCAGTACTTC.

In this sample, this clonotype turned up a few times. The rearrangement links TRBV20-1 to TRBJ1-6; D is uncertain. V lost 5 bases, J lost 10 bases, and 18 bases lay in between. CDR3 size: 14 residues. Germline V gene lookup returns CDR1 DFQATT and CDR2 SNEGSKA (reference sequence). The CDR3 bases are TGCAGTGCTGTGGATCGGGCGGGAGTGTCACCCCTCCACTTT. Translation: CSAVDRAGVSPLHF.

The rearrangement links TRBV5-1 to TRBJ1-1; D is perhaps TRBD1 (5 bases). The germline V and J ends were trimmed by 1 base and 1 base, with 14 bases remaining between them. Per germline, CDR1 SGHRS and CDR2 YFSETQ. The CDR3 length is 16 residues. CDR3 DNA: TGCGCCAGCAGCTTGTTGGGTACGGGGGGGAACACTGAAGCTTTCTTT. It codes for CASSLLGTGGNTEAFF.

This chain connects TRBV20-1 to TRBJ2-7; 7 bases agree with TRBD2. CDR1 and CDR2 (germline): DFQATT, SNEGSKA (reference sequence). The V and J ends lost 0 bases and 4 bases, in that order; junction bases with no gene match: 3. The CDR3 runs 13 residues. CDR3 sequence: CSARDQRDYEQYF. The CDR3 nucleotides are TGCAGTGCTAGAGATCAGCGGGATTACGAGCAGTACTTC.

This clonotype was counted only a few times. The J gene is TRBJ1-4, the V gene TRBV24-1, with 9 bases fitting TRBD1. Germline-derived CDR1 and CDR2 are KGHDR and SFDVKD. This CDR3 has 15 amino acids. Germline trimming cut 3 bases from V and 4 bases from J; bases unmatched to any gene: 2. CDR3 sequence: CATSDPGQGNEKLFF. The CDR3 DNA is TGTGCCACCAGTGATCCGGGACAGGGTAATGAAAAACTGTTTTTT.

The J gene is TRBJ1-1, the V gene TRBV19, with a tentative D call TRBD1 (6 bases). CDR1 is LNHDA, CDR2 SQIVND, per germline (reference sequence). The CDR3 covers 16 residues. Trimming left V 5 bases short and J 1 base short, with 17 bases between. CDR3 in amino acids: CASSLGGGVRNTEAFF. DNA of the CDR3: TGTGCCAGTAGTTTGGGGGGGGGCGTGAGGAACACTGAAGCTTTCTTT.

With regard to this clonotype: The junction departs from germline at one end; a sequencing error may be responsible. The J gene is TRBJ2-7, the V gene TRBV20-1; 7 bases agree with TRBD2. This CDR3 spans 12 amino acids. Germline V gives CDR1 DFQATT, CDR2 SNEGSKA (reference sequence). In DNA, the CDR3 is TGCAGTGCTAAACGCGGGACTACCGAGCGGTACTTC. It is translated as CSAKRGTTERYF.

The chain recombines TRBV7-9 with TRBJ2-1, with a possible D match to TRBD1 (6 bases). CDR3 length: 14 residues. Per the germline V gene, CDR1 is SEHNR and CDR2 is FQNEAQ (reference sequence). The CDR3 bases are TGTGCGGTATCCGACAGGTTTTTCTACAATGAGCAGTTCTTC. This sequence encodes CAVSDRFFYNEQFF.

The genes are TRBV5-6 and TRBJ2-3, with D perhaps TRBD1 (5 bases). The V and J ends lost 7 bases and 1 base respectively, with 10 bases between them. This CDR3 comprises 13 residues. CDR1 and CDR2 from the germline V gene are SGHDT and YYEEEE. The CDR3 sequence is CASGAVGTDTQYF. In DNA form, the CDR3 reads TGTGCCAGCGGGGCGGTGGGCACAGATACGCAGTATTTT.

The chain uses TRBV6-2 or TRBV6-3 and TRBJ2-7, with D possibly TRBD1 on 6 matching bases. This CDR3 is built from 15 residues. Trimming took off 8 bases at V and 4 bases at J, with 21 bases between the two ends. The germline CDR1 and CDR2 sequences are MNHEY and SVGEGT. DNA for the CDR3: TGTGCCAGCTGCTCGAACAGGGCGCCCCAATACGAGCAGTACTTC. Protein sequence: CASCSNRAPQYEQYF.

This clonotype has just a few counts. The chain is built from TRBV20-1 and TRBJ1-2; 7 bases fit TRBD1. Germline lookup yields CDR1 DFQATT and CDR2 SNEGSKA (reference sequence). CDR3 size: 14 residues. J lost 6 bases, V lost 4 bases, and 11 bases had no gene match. This chain's CDR3 is CSATLPGQSHGYTF. Here the CDR3 DNA reads TGCAGTGCTACATTACCGGGACAGAGCCATGGCTACACCTTC.

The chain employs TRBV10-3 and TRBJ2-6; D uncertain. Trimming shortened V by 7 bases and J by 0 bases, and 13 bases separated the two germline ends. The length of the CDR3 is 16 residues. Germline CDR1 ENHRY, CDR2 SYGVKD. The CDR3 nucleotides are TGTGCCATCACGAGTGGCGCGAACTCTGGGGCCAACGTCCTGACTTTC. Its protein product is CAITSGANSGANVLTF.

The chain employs TRBV12-3 or TRBV12-4 and TRBJ1-1; no firm D call. The CDR3 is made up of 12 amino acids. Deletions cut 3 bases from V and 1 base from J, with 3 bases between. For the CDR3, the DNA is TGTGCCAGCAGTTTCGCGAACACTGAAGCTTTCTTT. Amino acids: CASSFANTEAFF.

The chain couples TRBV6-4 to TRBJ2-1, with 9 bases fitting TRBD2. Germline assignment: CDR1 MRHNA and CDR2 SNTAGT. The V gene end was trimmed by 0 bases and the J gene end by 8 bases; junction bases not matched to a gene: 5. The CDR3 length is 15 residues. The DNA for the CDR3 is TGTGCCAGCAGTGACTCGTCTAGCGGGATTGATGAGCAGTTCTTC. Encoded protein: CASSDSSSGIDEQFF.

J is TRBJ2-1 and V is TRBV18; no definite D call. Trimming left V 4 bases short and J 5 bases short, with 15 bases between. CDR1 and CDR2 from the germline V gene are KGHSH and LQKENI. CDR3 length: 15 amino acids. The DNA for the CDR3 is TGTGCCAGCTCACTCACGGTCGATCGGGACAATGAGCAGTTCTTC. Its protein product is CASSLTVDRDNEQFF. Filled out from reference TRBV18 and TRBJ2-1, the complete variable domain reads NAGVMQNPRHLVRRRGQEARLRCSPMKGHSHVYWYRQLPEEGLKFMVYLQKENIIDESGMPKERFSAEFPKEGPSILRIQQVVRGDSAAYFCASSLTVDRDNEQFFGPGTRLTVL.

This clonotype was observed a few times. The chain uses TRBV20-1 and TRBJ2-5, with 10 nucleotides matching TRBD2. V shed 4 bases, J shed 1 base, and the junction held 9 bases outside the gene matches. CDR3 length: 16 amino acids. The germline V gene has CDR1 DFQATT and CDR2 SNEGSKA (reference sequence). CDR3 bases: TGCAGTGCTACTAAGGTTTCTAGCGGGAGCCAAGAGACCCAGTACTTC. Translation: CSATKVSSGSQETQYF.

This clonotype is medium-sized (0.01 to 0.1%). This chain joins TRBV15 and TRBJ1-5; a possible D gene is TRBD1 (6 bases). Germline loops: CDR1 LNHNV, CDR2 YYDKDF (reference sequence). Between the trimmed V and J ends, which lost 5 bases and 4 bases, there was a span of 12 bases. The CDR3 has 14 residues. The CDR3 here is CATSWGQGNQPQHF. CDR3 in DNA: TGTGCCACCAGCTGGGGGCAGGGGAATCAGCCCCAGCATTTT.